One and the same sample provided the 7 T cell receptor beta chains below, sequenced in a study of blood T cell repertoires in COVID-19. Data came from immunoSEQ multiplex PCR; TCRdb stores just in-frame clones and leaves some out. Among about 240,000 clones listed, around three quarters were seen once. Sequenced material: peripheral blood. The source is a woman older than 75 with acute or convalescent COVID-19.

This clone was seen ten or more times. The gene calls are TRBV28 and TRBJ1-6; 9 bases fit TRBD1. Germline CDR1 is MDHEN and CDR2 is SYDVKM. Losses at the gene ends were 6 bases for V and 3 bases for J; bases not matched to a gene: 9. CDR3 size: 17 residues. This chain's CDR3 is CASRSVGTGNYNSPLHF. For the CDR3, the DNA is TGTGCCAGCAGAAGCGTGGGGACAGGGAACTATAATTCACCCCTCCACTTT.

The rearrangement links TRBV6-5 to TRBJ1-2; a weak D match, TRBD1 (5 bases). V was cut by 2 bases and J by 4 bases, with 8 bases left in between. From germline, CDR1 is MNHEY and CDR2 SVGAGI. The CDR3 is made up of 13 amino acids. CDR3 bases: TGTGCCAGCAGTTACGACAGCAGCTATGGCTACACCTTC. Amino acid sequence: CASSYDSSYGYTF.

Regarding this clone: Distinct nucleotide sequences in the sample also encode this CDR3. The chain has TRBV3-1 (or the pseudogene TRBV3-2) and TRBJ2-5; weak D call: TRBD2 (6 bases). Trimming pared 4 bases from V and 2 bases from J, leaving 11 bases between. CDR3 size: 14 residues. Germline lookup yields CDR1 LGHDT and CDR2 YNNKEL (reference sequence). The CDR3 region is CASSLRTNQETQYF. The CDR3 DNA sequence: TGTGCCAGCAGCCTACGGACTAATCAAGAGACCCAGTACTTC.

This rearrangement joins TRBV14 to TRBJ1-6; 8 bases are a match to TRBD1. The germline V gene has CDR1 SGHDN and CDR2 FVKESK. The CDR3 spans 17 residues. V lost 1 base, J lost 3 bases, and 5 bases stayed unmatched. The CDR3 spells CASSQAPGTGYNSPLHF. The CDR3 DNA is TGTGCCAGCAGCCAAGCCCCCGGGACAGGCTATAATTCACCCCTCCACTTT. The complete variable domain, with remaining parts taken from reference TRBV14 and TRBJ1-6, reads EAGVTQFPSHSVIEKGQTVTLRCDPISGHDNLYWYRRVMGKEIKFLLHFVKESKQDESGMPNNRFLAERTGGTYSTLKVQPAELEDSGVYFCASSQAPGTGYNSPLHFGNGTRLTVT.

V and J are TRBV4-3 and TRBJ1-2; 7 bases are shared with TRBD1. The CDR3 covers 15 residues. Germline V CDR1 and CDR2: LGHNA, YSLEER. After removal of 2 bases from V and 4 bases from J, the junction contained 7 bases not matched to a gene. The CDR3 spells CASSQRAGGAYGYTF. The CDR3 region has the DNA TGCGCCAGCAGCCAAAGGGCAGGGGGTGCCTATGGCTACACCTTC.

The chain couples TRBV12-3 or TRBV12-4 to TRBJ2-1, with a possible D match to TRBD1 (5 bases). Trimming removed 7 bases at V and 13 bases at J, with 17 bases between. The CDR3 has 12 residues. The CDR3 DNA is TGTGCCAGCAATAGGGGAAGGGGCCACCAGTTCTTC. Encoded protein: CASNRGRGHQFF.

V usage is TRBV7-9 and J usage is TRBJ2-7; 7 bases align to TRBD2. With V trimmed by 2 bases and J by 2 bases, 12 bases remained unmatched. CDR1 is SEHNR and CDR2 is FQNEAQ in the germline V gene (reference sequence). This CDR3 spans 17 amino acids. CDR3 loop: CASSLSSGIFKPYEQYF. DNA for the CDR3: TGTGCCAGCAGCTTATCCAGCGGGATCTTTAAACCCTACGAGCAGTACTTC.